This T cell receptor (beta chain) was recorded in a study of shared clonotypes between healthy human individuals. Points on this clone: No antigen is known for it.

Study-wide findings and caveats: It was the non-shared clonotypes that had lower generation probabilities than clonotypes shared by all four donors.

Using immunoSEQ multiplex PCR, the repertoire was profiled, and TCRdb retains in-frame clones only, with some absent. The sample lists about 960,000 clones; 70% to 85% were seen once. Sequencing was performed on memory CD4+ T cells sorted from blood. The subset is: CD45RA-negative fraction. The clonotype was recovered from a man between 18 and 29 years old in good health.

CDR3 DNA sequence: TGTGCCAGCAGCTTACTCCTGGGCGGGGGCACAGATACGCAGTATTTT. Translating it yields CASSLLLGGGTDTQYF. This sequence joins TRBV7-9 and TRBJ2-3, with D possibly TRBD2 on 6 matching bases. Germline V gives CDR1 SEHNR, CDR2 FQNEAQ (reference sequence). V lost 2 bases to trimming and J lost 1 base, with 13 bases between them. This CDR3 spans 16 amino acids.